The 8 T cell receptor beta chains presented below share a single source sample, sequenced in a study of OX40 agonist ivuxolimab in advanced cancers. Libraries were prepared by immunoSEQ multiplex PCR; TCRdb keeps only in-frame clonotypes and omits some of them. Of approximately 82,000 clones in the sample, roughly 80% were seen once. The sequencing used CD4+ or CD8+ T cells sorted from blood, collected in a trial of the OX40 agonist ivuxolimab. These receptor sequences come from an adult with an advanced solid tumor such as melanoma, head and neck, liver or kidney cancer.

The chain combines TRBV9 with TRBJ1-4; TRBD1 is a possible D gene (5 bases). Trimming shortened V by 2 bases and J by 3 bases, and 11 bases separated the two germline ends. Germline loops: CDR1 SGDLS, CDR2 YYNGEE. This CDR3 is 15 amino acids long. CDR3: CASSVGGASNEKLFF. In nucleotides, the CDR3 is TGTGCCAGCAGCGTCGGGGGAGCCTCTAATGAAAAACTGTTTTTT. Filled out from reference TRBV9 and TRBJ1-4, the complete variable domain reads DSGVTQTPKHLITATGQRVTLRCSPRSGDLSVYWYQQSLDQGLQFLIQYYNGEERAKGNILERFSAQQFPDLHSELNLSSLELGDSALYFCASSVGGASNEKLFFGSGTQLSVL.

The rearrangement uses TRBV19 and TRBJ1-5; D remains unclear. Germline-derived CDR1 and CDR2 are LNHDA and SQIVND (reference sequence). The CDR3 is 14 residues long. The V gene lost 6 bases and the J gene lost 2 bases, with 11 bases spanning the gap. The CDR3 is CASRWEAGNQPQHF. As DNA, the CDR3 is TGTGCCAGTAGGTGGGAGGCGGGCAATCAGCCCCAGCATTTT.

The J gene is TRBJ2-6, the V gene TRBV19; D is ambiguous. V was cut by 4 bases and J by 0 bases, with 1 base left in between. Per germline, CDR1 LNHDA and CDR2 SQIVND (reference sequence). CDR3 length: 13 amino acids. CDR3 loop: CASSSSGANVLTF. The CDR3 DNA follows: TGTGCCAGTAGTAGCTCTGGGGCCAACGTCCTGACTTTC.

CDR3 bases: TGTGCCAGCAGCCCAGACAGGGGCAATGGCTACACCTTC. It is translated as CASSPDRGNGYTF. The V gene is TRBV7-2, the J gene TRBJ1-2, with 8 bases aligning to TRBD1. The trim removed 5 bases at V and 6 bases at J, leaving 5 bases unmatched. The CDR3 extends over 13 amino acids. Germline values: CDR1 SGHTA, CDR2 FQGNSA.

As for this clone: The same CDR3 is also encoded by other DNA sequences in this sample. V and J are TRBV7-2 and TRBJ2-1; 9 nucleotides match TRBD1. The CDR3 is made up of 15 amino acids. The V and J ends lost 7 bases and 2 bases, in that order; junction bases with no gene match: 6. Germline V gene data show CDR1 as SGHTA and CDR2 as FQGNSA. The CDR3 region is CASNERQGAYNEQFF. The CDR3 DNA reads as TGTGCCAGCAACGAAAGACAGGGGGCCTACAATGAGCAGTTCTTC. Based on the CDR3 plus reference TRBV7-2 and TRBJ2-1, the full variable domain is GAGVSQSPSNKVTEKGKDVELRCDPISGHTALYWYRQSLGQGLEFLIYFQGNSAPDKSGLPSDRFSAERTGGSVSTLTIQRTQQEDSAVYLCASNERQGAYNEQFFGPGTRLTVL.

This clone turned up a few times. The rearrangement links TRBV27 to TRBJ1-5; 10 nucleotides align to TRBD1. Germline trimming cut 5 bases from V and 5 bases from J; bases unmatched to any gene: 6. This CDR3 contains 15 residues. Per the germline V gene, CDR1 is MNHEY and CDR2 is SMNVEV (reference sequence). The CDR3 coding sequence is TGTGCCAGCAGTCCGACAGGGGGCGTTTATCAGCCCCAGCATTTT. Translation: CASSPTGGVYQPQHF.

The rearrangement links TRBV2 to TRBJ2-3; 7 bases line up with TRBD1. With 6 bases clipped from V and 6 bases from J, the junction kept 9 bases outside the gene matches. CDR1 SNHLY and CDR2 FYNNEI come from the germline V gene. CDR3 length: 14 residues. DNA of the CDR3: TGTGCCAGCAGCAAGTCAGGGGGTAGCGATACGCAGTATTTT. It specifies CASSKSGGSDTQYF.

The V call is TRBV19, the J call TRBJ1-5, with no clear D. The germline gives CDR1 LNHDA, CDR2 SQIVND (reference sequence). The CDR3 extends over 13 amino acids. V gave up 5 bases and J gave up 9 bases, with 14 bases separating them. The CDR3, as DNA: TGTGCCAGTAGTTCCCAAGCCCATCGGCCCCAGCATTTT. Translating gives CASSSQAHRPQHF.